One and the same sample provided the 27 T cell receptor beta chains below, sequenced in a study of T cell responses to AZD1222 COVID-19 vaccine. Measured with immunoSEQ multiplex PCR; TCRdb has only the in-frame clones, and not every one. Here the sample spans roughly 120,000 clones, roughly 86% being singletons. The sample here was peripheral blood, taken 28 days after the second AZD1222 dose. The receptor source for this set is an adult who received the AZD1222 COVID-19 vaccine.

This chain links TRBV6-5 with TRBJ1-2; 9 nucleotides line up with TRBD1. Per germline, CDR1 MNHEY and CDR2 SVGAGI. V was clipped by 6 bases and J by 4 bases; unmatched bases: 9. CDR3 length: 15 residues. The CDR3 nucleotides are TGTGCCAGCAGACCGGGACAGGGAGCAGGCTATGGCTACACCTTC. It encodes CASRPGQGAGYGYTF.

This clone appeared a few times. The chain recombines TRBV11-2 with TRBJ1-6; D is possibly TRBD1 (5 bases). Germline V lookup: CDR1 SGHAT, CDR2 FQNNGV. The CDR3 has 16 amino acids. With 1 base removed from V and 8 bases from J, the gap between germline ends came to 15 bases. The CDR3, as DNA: TGTGCCAGCAGCTTAGTTCGGGCAGGGAGATATTCACCCCTCCACTTT. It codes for CASSLVRAGRYSPLHF.

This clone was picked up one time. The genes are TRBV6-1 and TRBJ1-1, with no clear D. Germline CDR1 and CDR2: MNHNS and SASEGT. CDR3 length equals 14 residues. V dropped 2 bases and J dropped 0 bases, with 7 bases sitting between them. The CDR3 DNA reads TGTGCCAGCAGTGAATCGCTTTTGAACACTGAAGCTTTCTTT. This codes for CASSESLLNTEAFF.

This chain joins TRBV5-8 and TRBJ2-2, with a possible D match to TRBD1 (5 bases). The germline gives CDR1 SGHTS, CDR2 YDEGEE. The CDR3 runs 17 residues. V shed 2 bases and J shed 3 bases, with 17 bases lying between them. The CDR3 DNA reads TGTGCCAGCAGCTTTGGGGCAGGAATAAAAGACACCGGGGAGCTGTTTTTT. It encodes CASSFGAGIKDTGELFF.

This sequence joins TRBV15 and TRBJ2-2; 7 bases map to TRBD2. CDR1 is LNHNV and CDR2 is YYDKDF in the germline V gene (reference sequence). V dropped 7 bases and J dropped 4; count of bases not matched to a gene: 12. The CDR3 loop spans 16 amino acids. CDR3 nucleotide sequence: TGTGCCACCAAAAGCGGGCGGGAGCTACGCACCGGGGAGCTGTTTTTT. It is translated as CATKSGRELRTGELFF.

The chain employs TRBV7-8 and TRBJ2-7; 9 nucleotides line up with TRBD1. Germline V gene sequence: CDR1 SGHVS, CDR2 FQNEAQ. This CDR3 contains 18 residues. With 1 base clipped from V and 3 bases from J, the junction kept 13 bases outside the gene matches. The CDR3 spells CASSLEQPGQGPYYEQYF. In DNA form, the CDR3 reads TGTGCCAGCAGCTTAGAACAACCGGGACAGGGACCCTACTACGAGCAGTACTTC.

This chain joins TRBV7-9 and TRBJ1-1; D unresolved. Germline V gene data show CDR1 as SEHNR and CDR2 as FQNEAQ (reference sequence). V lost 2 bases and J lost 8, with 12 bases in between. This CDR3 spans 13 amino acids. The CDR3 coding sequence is TGTGCCAGCAGCTTATCCCGCCTTAGAGAAGCTTTCTTT. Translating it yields CASSLSRLREAFF. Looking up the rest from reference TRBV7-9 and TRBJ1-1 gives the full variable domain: DTGVSQNPRHKITKRGQNVTFRCDPISEHNRLYWYRQTLGQGPEFLTYFQNEAQLEKSRLLSDRFSAERPKGSFSTLEIQRTEQGDSAMYLCASSLSRLREAFFGQGTRLTVV.

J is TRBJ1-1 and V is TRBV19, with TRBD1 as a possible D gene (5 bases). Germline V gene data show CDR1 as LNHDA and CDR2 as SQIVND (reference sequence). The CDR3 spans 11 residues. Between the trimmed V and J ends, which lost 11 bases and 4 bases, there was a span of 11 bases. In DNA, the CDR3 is TGTGCCGGCAGGGATTCCACTGAAGCTTTCTTT. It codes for CAGRDSTEAFF.

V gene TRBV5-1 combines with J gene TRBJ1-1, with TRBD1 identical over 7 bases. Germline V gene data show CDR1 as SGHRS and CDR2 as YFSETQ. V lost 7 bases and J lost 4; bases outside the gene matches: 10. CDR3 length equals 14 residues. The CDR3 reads CASGGGGWGTEAFF. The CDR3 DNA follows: TGCGCCAGCGGGGGAGGGGGCTGGGGCACTGAAGCTTTCTTT.

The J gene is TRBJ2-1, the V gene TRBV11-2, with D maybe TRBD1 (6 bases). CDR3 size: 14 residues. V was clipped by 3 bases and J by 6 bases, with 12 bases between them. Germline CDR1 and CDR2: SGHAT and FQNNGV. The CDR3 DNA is TGTGCCAGCAGCTTGTGGGACAACTTCAATGAGCAGTTCTTC. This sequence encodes CASSLWDNFNEQFF.

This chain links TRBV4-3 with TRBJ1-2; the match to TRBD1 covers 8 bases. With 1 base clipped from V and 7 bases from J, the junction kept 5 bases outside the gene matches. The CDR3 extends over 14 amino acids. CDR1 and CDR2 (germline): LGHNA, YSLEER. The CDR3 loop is CASSQGTGQGGYTF. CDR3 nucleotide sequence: TGCGCCAGCAGCCAAGGGACAGGGCAGGGTGGCTACACCTTC.

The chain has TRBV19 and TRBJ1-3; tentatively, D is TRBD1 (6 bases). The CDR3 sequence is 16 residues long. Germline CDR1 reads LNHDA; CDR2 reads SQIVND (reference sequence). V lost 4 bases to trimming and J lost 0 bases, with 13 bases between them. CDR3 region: CASSTQRTASGNTIYF. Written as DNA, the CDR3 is TGTGCCAGTAGTACACAACGGACAGCCTCTGGAAACACCATATATTTT.

This chain's CDR3 is CASSKASDQETQYF. CDR3 DNA: TGTGCCAGCAGCAAAGCGAGCGATCAAGAGACCCAGTACTTC. The rearrangement uses TRBV21-1 and TRBJ2-5; the table's D call of TRBD2 was not tested on the DNA. TRBV21-1 is flagged as a pseudogene. This CDR3 contains 14 residues.

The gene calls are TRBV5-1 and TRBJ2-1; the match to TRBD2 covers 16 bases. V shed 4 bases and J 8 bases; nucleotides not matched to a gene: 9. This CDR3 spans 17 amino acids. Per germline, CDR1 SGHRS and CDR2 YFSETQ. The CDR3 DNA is TGCGCCAGCAGCCCGGGACTAGCGGGAGGGCCGGTCGATGAGCAGTTCTTC. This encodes CASSPGLAGGPVDEQFF.

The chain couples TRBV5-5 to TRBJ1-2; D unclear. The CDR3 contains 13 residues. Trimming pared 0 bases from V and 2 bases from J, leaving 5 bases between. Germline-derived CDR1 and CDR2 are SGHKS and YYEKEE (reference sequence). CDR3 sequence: CASSLDINYGYTF. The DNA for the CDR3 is TGTGCCAGCAGCTTGGATATAAACTATGGCTACACCTTC.

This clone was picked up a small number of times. DNA for the CDR3: TGTGCCAGCAGTCCTCGGGGTGGGACGTCAGCCTACGAGCAGTACTTC. Protein: CASSPRGGTSAYEQYF. The chain is built from TRBV28 and TRBJ2-7; D is perhaps TRBD1 or TRBD2 (5 bases each). V was trimmed by 5 bases and J by 2 bases, leaving 19 bases between them. The CDR3 length is 16 residues. Germline V gene sequence: CDR1 MDHEN, CDR2 SYDVKM.

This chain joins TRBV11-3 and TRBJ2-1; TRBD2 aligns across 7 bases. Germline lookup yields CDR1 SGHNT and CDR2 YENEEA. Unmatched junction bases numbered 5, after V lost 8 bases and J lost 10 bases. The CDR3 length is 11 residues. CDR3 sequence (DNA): TGTGCCAGCTCGGGAGGAGGGGAGCAGTTCTTC. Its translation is CASSGGGEQFF.

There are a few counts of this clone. The CDR3 sequence: CASSLSGQGVNEKLFF. In DNA, the CDR3 is TGCGCCAGCAGCCTTTCCGGACAGGGTGTTAATGAAAAACTGTTTTTT. The chain has TRBV4-1 and TRBJ1-4, with 8 bases fitting TRBD1. After removal of 4 bases from V and 4 bases from J, the junction contained 8 bases not matched to a gene. Germline V gene sequence: CDR1 MGHRA, CDR2 YSYEKL. This CDR3 contains 16 residues.

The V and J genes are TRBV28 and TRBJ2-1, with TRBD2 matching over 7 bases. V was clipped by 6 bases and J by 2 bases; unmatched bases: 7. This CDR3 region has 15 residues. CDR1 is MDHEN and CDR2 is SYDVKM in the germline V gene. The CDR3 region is CASSHQRGTYNEQFF. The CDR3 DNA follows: TGTGCCAGCAGCCACCAGCGGGGCACCTACAATGAGCAGTTCTTC.

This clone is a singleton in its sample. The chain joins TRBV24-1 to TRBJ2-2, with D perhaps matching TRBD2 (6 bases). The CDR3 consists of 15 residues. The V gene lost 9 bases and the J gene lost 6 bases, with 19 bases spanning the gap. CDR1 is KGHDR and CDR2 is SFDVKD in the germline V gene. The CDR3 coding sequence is TGTGCCACCGGAACGGGAGACGGACCTTCCGGGGAGCTGTTTTTT. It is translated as CATGTGDGPSGELFF.

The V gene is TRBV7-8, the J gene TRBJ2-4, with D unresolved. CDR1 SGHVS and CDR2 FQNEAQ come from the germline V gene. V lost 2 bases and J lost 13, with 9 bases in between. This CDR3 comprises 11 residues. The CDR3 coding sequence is TGTGCCAGCAGCTTATCCGAAACGCAGTACTTC. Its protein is CASSLSETQYF.

The CDR3 sequence: CASSEYRLNTEAFF. DNA of the CDR3: TGTGCCAGCAGTGAGTACAGGCTGAACACTGAAGCTTTCTTT. The rearrangement links TRBV2 to TRBJ1-1, with a weak D call TRBD1 (5 bases). V was clipped by 3 bases and J by 0 bases, with 8 bases between them. This CDR3 contains 14 residues. The V gene's germline CDR1 is SNHLY and CDR2 FYNNEI.

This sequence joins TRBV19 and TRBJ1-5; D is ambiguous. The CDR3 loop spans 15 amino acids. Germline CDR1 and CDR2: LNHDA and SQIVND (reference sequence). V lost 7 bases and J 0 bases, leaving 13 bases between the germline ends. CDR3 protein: CASTPVLISNQPQHF. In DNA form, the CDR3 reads TGTGCCAGTACACCGGTATTAATTAGCAATCAGCCCCAGCATTTT.

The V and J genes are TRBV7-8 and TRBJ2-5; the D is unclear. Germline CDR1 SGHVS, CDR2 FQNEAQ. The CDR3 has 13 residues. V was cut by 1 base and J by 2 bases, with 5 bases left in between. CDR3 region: CASSLVGQETQYF. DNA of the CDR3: TGTGCCAGCAGCTTAGTGGGACAAGAGACCCAGTACTTC.

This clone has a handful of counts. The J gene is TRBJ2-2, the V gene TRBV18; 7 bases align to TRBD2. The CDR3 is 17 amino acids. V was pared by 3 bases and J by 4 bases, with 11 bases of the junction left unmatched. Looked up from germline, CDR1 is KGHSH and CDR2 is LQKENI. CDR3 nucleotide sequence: TGTGCCAGCTCACCTAATAGGCTAGCGGAGTCCACCGGGGAGCTGTTTTTT. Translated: CASSPNRLAESTGELFF.

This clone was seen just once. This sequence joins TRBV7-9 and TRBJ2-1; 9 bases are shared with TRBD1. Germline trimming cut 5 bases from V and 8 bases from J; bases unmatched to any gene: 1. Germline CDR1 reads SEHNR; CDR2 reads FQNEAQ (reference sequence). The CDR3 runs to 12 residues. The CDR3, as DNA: TGTGCCAGCAGCCGGACAGGGGATGAGCAGTTCTTC. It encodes CASSRTGDEQFF.

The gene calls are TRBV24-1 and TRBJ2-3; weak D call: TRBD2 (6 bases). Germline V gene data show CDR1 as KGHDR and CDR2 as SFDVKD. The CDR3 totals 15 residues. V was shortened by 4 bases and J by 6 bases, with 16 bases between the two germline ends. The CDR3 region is CATSDPGAGTDTQYF. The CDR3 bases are TGTGCCACCAGTGACCCTGGGGCGGGAACCGATACGCAGTATTTT.